A selection of T cell receptor beta chains follows, all from one sample in a study of regulatory T cells in long-lasting Graves disease. Each CDR3 protein gets one entry after TCRdb re-called the multiplex PCR reads with MiXCR. This sample has approximately 470,000 distinct CDR3 sequences, with around 16% found just once. These data were also reused for a study on T cells in Graves' hyperthyroidism and ophthalmopathy.

The material was peripheral blood mononuclear cells (PBMCs), obtained at new diagnosis, from a patient treated with antithyroid drugs. Source of these receptors: a man aged 35-49 years with Graves disease. Each CDR3 is given with its conserved first and last residue. The D gene is left open where the match is weak. Clone size appears in some rows only: once, few, many, or a class for an expanded clone.

cdr3_length clone_size j_call v_call d_call cdr3_nt cdr3_aa
15 few TRBJ2-7 TRBV7-6 TRBD1 TGTGCCAGCAGCTTTGGGGACAGGGGAGCCTACGAGCAGTACTTC CASSFGDRGAYEQYF
16 few TRBJ2-1 TRBV14 - TGTGCCAGCAGCTACGGGACTCTGGGGGCGTACAATGAGCAGTTCTTC CASSYGTLGAYNEQFF
14 many TRBJ1-6 TRBV2 TRBD1 TGTGCCAGCAGGAACAGGGGTTCGAATTCACCCCTCCACTTT CASRNRGSNSPLHF
16 few TRBJ2-3 TRBV11-2 - TGTGCCAGCAGCTTGACCCACGGGAGTGGGACAGATACGCAGTATTTT CASSLTHGSGTDTQYF
14 - TRBJ2-3 TRBV29-1 TRBD1 TGCAGCGTTTTACAGGGGTCCAACACATATACGCAGTATTTT CSVLQGSNTYTQYF
14 few TRBJ2-5 TRBV15 TRBD1 TGTGCCACCAGCAGAGGCCGGGACAGAGAGACCCAGTACTTC CATSRGRDRETQYF
16 few TRBJ2-2 TRBV18 TRBD2 TGTGCCAGCTCACCATCGAGCGGGAGACGATCCGGGGAGCTGTTTTTT CASSPSSGRRSGELFF
16 many TRBJ2-5 TRBV12-3/TRBV12-4 - TGTGCCAGCAGTTCAACAGTTCTCCAAACGGGAGAGACCCAGTACTTC CASSSTVLQTGETQYF
13 few TRBJ2-1 TRBV10-2 TRBD2 TGCGCCACGCGGGAGTCCTCCTACAATGAGCAGTTCTTC CATRESSYNEQFF
14 once TRBJ2-7 TRBV2 - TGTGCCAGCAGTGTTCAGGACAGTATCTACGAGCAGTACTTC CASSVQDSIYEQYF
15 - TRBJ2-2 TRBV9 - TGTGCCAGCAGCGTAGCAAGAGAGGGCACCGGGGAGCTGTTTTTT CASSVAREGTGELFF
13 few TRBJ2-1 TRBV29-1 - TGCAGCGTTGAAGAGGTATCCTACAATGAGCAGTTCTTC CSVEEVSYNEQFF
15 few TRBJ2-2 TRBV6-1 TRBD1 TGTGCCAGTCTTCCCCTGGACAGGCACACCGGGGAGCTGTTTTTT CASLPLDRHTGELFF
17 many TRBJ2-1 TRBV10-3 TRBD2 TGTGCCATCAGCTCCGGGACTAGCGGGAGGTTCTACAATGAGCAGTTCTTC CAISSGTSGRFYNEQFF
13 - TRBJ1-1 TRBV20-1 TRBD1 TGCAGTGCCGACAGGGGTGGGAACACTGAAGCTTTCTTT CSADRGGNTEAFF
14 many TRBJ2-3 TRBV20-1 TRBD2 TGCAGTGCTTTATTAGCGGGTAGCACAGATACGCAGTATTTT CSALLAGSTDTQYF
15 many TRBJ1-2 TRBV30 - TGTGCCTGGAGTGTCCTTGGGGGGTTCCTCTATGGCTACACCTTC CAWSVLGGFLYGYTF
14 many TRBJ2-2 TRBV30 - TGTGCCTGGAGTGTAGGAGGGGCGAGGGGGGAGCTGTTTTTT CAWSVGGARGELFF
15 many TRBJ2-2 TRBV5-1 TRBD1 TGCGCCAGCAGCAGCCGGGACAGGGGGCCCGGGGAGCTGTTTTTT CASSSRDRGPGELFF
15 many TRBJ2-7 TRBV5-1 TRBD2 TGCGCCAGCAGCTTGGGGGGTAGCGGGACCTACGAGCAGTACTTC CASSLGGSGTYEQYF
15 - TRBJ1-2 TRBV6-1 TRBD1 TGTGCCAGCATCCCGGGGGACAGGCCTCTATACGGCTACACCTTC CASIPGDRPLYGYTF
15 - TRBJ2-5 TRBV4-1 - TGCGCCAGCAGCCAAGATACGAGGGTTGGAGAGACCCAGTACTTC CASSQDTRVGETQYF
18 many TRBJ2-6 TRBV24-1 - TGTGCCACCAGTGAAGGGGCAAACGTCTACTCTGGGGCCAACGTCCTGACTTTC CATSEGANVYSGANVLTF
14 many TRBJ2-2 TRBV2 TRBD2 TGTGCCAGCAGTGAGGTCCCTAGCGGCGGGGAGCTGTTTTTT CASSEVPSGGELFF
14 few TRBJ2-5 TRBV6-1 - TGTGCCAGCAGCCGGGACATCCAACAAGAGACCCAGTACTTC CASSRDIQQETQYF
12 - TRBJ1-2 TRBV29-1 - TGCAGCGTACAGGGTACTAACTATGGCTACACCTTC CSVQGTNYGYTF
15 - TRBJ1-1 TRBV9 TRBD1 TGTGCCAGCAGCGTAGTCCCAGGGGGCTGGACTGAAGCTTTCTTT CASSVVPGGWTEAFF
14 many TRBJ1-1 TRBV3-1 - TGTGCCAGCAGCCAAGAACTCATGAACACTGAAGCTTTCTTT CASSQELMNTEAFF
14 few TRBJ2-7 TRBV9 - TGTGCCAGCAGCGTAGGTGGGGACCCCTACGAGCAGTACTTC CASSVGGDPYEQYF
15 many TRBJ2-1 TRBV30 - TGTGCCTGGGCCCTCACGGGCGGGTTAGGGGATGAGCAGTTCTTC CAWALTGGLGDEQFF
16 many TRBJ2-1 TRBV24-1 - TGTGCCACCAGTGAGGCAACAGGGTTAGGGTACAATGAGCAGTTCTTC CATSEATGLGYNEQFF
19 - TRBJ2-6 TRBV7-9 TRBD1 TGTGCCAGCAGCTTAGCCTCGCAGGGGGAAAGGCCTGGGGCCAACGTCCTGACTTTC CASSLASQGERPGANVLTF
15 many TRBJ2-7 TRBV6-2/TRBV6-3 - TGTGCCAGCAGTGCCGGGACTTCAAGCTCCTACGAGCAGTACTTC CASSAGTSSSYEQYF
12 once TRBJ2-1 TRBV25-1 - TGTGCCAGCAGTGAATCTAAGTATGAGCAGTTCTTC CASSESKYEQFF
13 - TRBJ2-3 TRBV30 - TGTGCCTGTCCGGCACCATCTGCAGATACGCAGTATTTT CACPAPSADTQYF
16 few TRBJ1-4 TRBV19 - TGTGCCAGTAGTATTAAGTCCCCTTTGGGGGTGGAAAAACTGTTTTTT CASSIKSPLGVEKLFF
15 - TRBJ2-5 TRBV15 - TGTGCCACCAGCGGGGGCCCTAGGGGAGGAGAGACCCAGTACTTC CATSGGPRGGETQYF
13 - TRBJ2-5 TRBV4-2 - TGTGCCAGCAGCCCGCAATGGGGTGAGACCCAGTACTTC CASSPQWGETQYF
15 many TRBJ2-7 TRBV28 TRBD2 TGTGCCAGCAGTCCACAGCGGGAGGGTGTCCACGAGCAGTACTTC CASSPQREGVHEQYF
13 many TRBJ2-7 TRBV20-1 - TGCAGTGCTAGAGATTTAGGAGTCGGCGAGCAGTACTTC CSARDLGVGEQYF
15 - TRBJ2-7 TRBV19 - TGTGCCAGTAGTCCTTACGGCGGGACCGCCTACGAGCAGTACTTC CASSPYGGTAYEQYF
14 many TRBJ2-1 TRBV20-1 TRBD2 TGCAGTGCCGGGCGGGGCGGGAGAGGTAATGAGCAGTTCTTC CSAGRGGRGNEQFF
13 many TRBJ1-5 TRBV30 - TGTGCCTGGAGTGCAGGGAATGATCAGCCCCAGCATTTT CAWSAGNDQPQHF
13 many TRBJ2-7 TRBV5-1 - TGCGCCAGCAGCGTTAATACCGTCTACGAGCAGTACTTC CASSVNTVYEQYF
17 many TRBJ1-1 TRBV7-9 TRBD1 TGTGCCAGCAGTCCGACCGGGACAGGGGGCTTGGGCACTGAAGCTTTCTTT CASSPTGTGGLGTEAFF
13 - TRBJ2-5 TRBV4-1 - TGCGCCAGCAGCCAAGAGGGGGTCGGGACCCAGTACTTC CASSQEGVGTQYF
17 - TRBJ2-2 TRBV12-3/TRBV12-4 TRBD2 TGTGCCAGCAGTTTACGTGTGGCTAGCGGGAGAAGGGGAGAGCTGTTTTTT CASSLRVASGRRGELFF